Listed here are 12 T cell receptor beta chains from one sample, sequenced in a study of blood T cell repertoires in COVID-19. Repertoires were generated with immunoSEQ multiplex PCR, while TCRdb's copy carries only in-frame clones and drops some. The sample consists of 80,000 or so clones, approximately 86% of them appearing once. Sequenced input: peripheral blood. The receptors shown here come from a human donor in a cohort sampled during active COVID-19.

In this sample, this clone turned up a few times. This chain uses TRBV6-5 with TRBJ2-5; 9 bases map to TRBD2. Per germline, CDR1 MNHEY and CDR2 SVGAGI. This CDR3 comprises 13 residues. Trimming at V came to 11 bases and at J to 5 bases, leaving 9 bases not matched to a gene. The CDR3 bases are TGTGCCGCCGTCCGCCTAGCGGGGGAGACCCAGTACTTC. It is translated as CAAVRLAGETQYF.

The CDR3 loop is CASSMESGSTDTQYF. CDR3 nucleotide sequence: TGTGCCAGTAGCATGGAAAGCGGGAGCACAGATACGCAGTATTTT. This rearrangement joins TRBV19 to TRBJ2-3; possible D gene TRBD2, 6 bases. The CDR3 is made up of 15 amino acids. The V gene lost 6 bases and the J gene lost 0 bases, with 13 bases spanning the gap. In germline, CDR1 is LNHDA, CDR2 SQIVND (reference sequence).

J is TRBJ2-2 and V is TRBV11-3; 8 positions match TRBD2. The V gene's germline CDR1 is SGHNT and CDR2 YENEEA. The CDR3 has 15 amino acids. The J segment lost 5 bases and the V segment lost 8 bases, leaving 10 bases of the junction unmatched. The CDR3 protein is CASQPPGGYTGELFF. Written as DNA, the CDR3 is TGTGCCAGCCAACCCCCGGGGGGGTATACCGGGGAGCTGTTTTTT.

V usage is TRBV14 and J usage is TRBJ2-1, with D unresolved. V was pared by 3 bases and J by 9 bases, with 9 bases between. Germline assignment: CDR1 SGHDN and CDR2 FVKESK. The CDR3 runs to 12 residues. This CDR3 is CASSHSLSEQFF. The DNA for the CDR3 is TGTGCCAGCAGCCACTCCCTGAGTGAGCAGTTCTTC.

The chain's CDR3 is CASSLQGIFGNTIYF. CDR3 DNA: TGCGCCAGCAGCCTACAGGGGATTTTTGGAAACACCATATATTTT. The rearrangement links TRBV4-1 to TRBJ1-3, with TRBD1 matching 7 bases. Germline lookup yields CDR1 MGHRA and CDR2 YSYEKL. The CDR3 spans 15 residues. V lost 4 bases and J lost 3; bases outside the gene matches: 6.

This rearrangement joins TRBV6-6 to TRBJ2-3; tentatively, D is TRBD2 (6 bases). V gave up 2 bases and J gave up 2 bases, with 14 bases separating them. The germline V gene has CDR1 MNHNY and CDR2 SVGAGI (reference sequence). The CDR3 is 16 amino acids. The CDR3 protein is CASSYGTGVLTDTQYF. CDR3 nucleotide sequence: TGTGCCAGCAGTTACGGTACGGGGGTGCTCACAGATACGCAGTATTTT.

This chain links TRBV15 with TRBJ1-4, with a weak D call TRBD1 (5 bases). The CDR3 contains 21 residues. CDR1 is LNHNV and CDR2 is YYDKDF in the germline V gene (reference sequence). V was clipped by 2 bases and J by 0 bases, with 25 bases between them. This CDR3 is CATSRNQRVGALIPTNEKLFF. The DNA of the CDR3 is TGTGCCACCAGCAGAAATCAAAGGGTAGGGGCCCTTATACCAACTAATGAAAAACTGTTTTTT.

V usage is TRBV10-2 and J usage is TRBJ2-5; 12 bases align to TRBD2. The V segment lost 6 bases and the J segment 2 bases; nucleotides outside the gene matches: 10. From germline, CDR1 is WSHSY and CDR2 SAAADI. The CDR3 has 17 residues. Here the CDR3 DNA reads TGCGCCAGCAGGATTGGACTAGCGGGAAATTTACAAGAGACCCAGTACTTC. Its translation: CASRIGLAGNLQETQYF.

The chain couples TRBV4-1 to TRBJ1-1, with D tentatively TRBD1 (5 bases). The ends were cut back, 0 bases at V and 6 bases at J, with 17 bases in the middle. The CDR3 has 16 amino acids. CDR1 and CDR2 (germline): MGHRA, YSYEKL. The CDR3 coding sequence is TGCGCCAGCAGCCAAGATATGTTCGTGGGGGGATCTGAAGCTTTCTTT. The encoded protein is CASSQDMFVGGSEAFF.

V and J are TRBV7-2 and TRBJ2-1; D not certain. V lost 0 bases and J 12 bases, leaving 9 bases between the germline ends. Per the germline V gene, CDR1 is SGHTA and CDR2 is FQGNSA. This CDR3 contains 12 residues. The CDR3 coding sequence is TGTGCCAGCAGCTTAGCCCTTCGGGTGCAGTTCTTC. Its translation is CASSLALRVQFF.

This clone was seen only once. This rearrangement joins TRBV5-1 to TRBJ1-4; 8 bases map to TRBD1. Per germline, CDR1 SGHRS and CDR2 YFSETQ. V dropped 0 bases and J dropped 8; count of bases not matched to a gene: 6. The CDR3 loop spans 15 amino acids. CDR3 sequence: CASSLEGTGSEKLFF. The DNA for the CDR3 is TGCGCCAGCAGCTTGGAAGGGACAGGAAGCGAAAAACTGTTTTTT.

This clone has only one observation. V is TRBV7-3 and J is TRBJ2-7, with D possibly matching TRBD2 (7 bases). The CDR3 has 16 amino acids. Germline values: CDR1 SGHTA, CDR2 FQGTGA. V was trimmed by 3 bases and J by 5 bases, leaving 20 bases between them. The CDR3 spells CASSLLNGGPFHEQYF. Here the CDR3 DNA reads TGTGCCAGCAGCTTGTTAAACGGGGGGCCTTTCCACGAGCAGTACTTC.